This T cell receptor (beta chain) was identified in a study of cytomegalovirus exposure and HLA in healthy donors. This CDR3 region has 16 residues. Germline V lookup: CDR1 LGHNA, CDR2 YNFKEQ. Trimming removed 6 bases from V and 4 bases from J, with 20 bases in between. In the PCR, 60 Vbeta and 13 Jbeta primers were used. Method: immunoSEQ multiplex PCR; TCRdb's copy keeps in-frame clones and lacks some. The table lists 200,000 to 250,000 clones, 70% to 85% of them singletons. The gene calls are TRBV4-2 and TRBJ2-3, with D possibly matching TRBD1 (5 bases). Sequenced: PBMCs. The TCR comes from a man over 45 in good health and CMV-seronegative. CDR3 protein: CASREKERWGADTQYF. The CDR3 DNA follows: TGTGCCAGCAGAGAAAAGGAGCGATGGGGCGCAGATACGCAGTATTTT.